This passage covers 19 T cell receptor beta chains from one sample sequenced in a study of cytomegalovirus exposure and HLA in healthy donors. PCR primers comprised 60 Vbeta and 13 Jbeta primers. Using immunoSEQ multiplex PCR, the repertoire was profiled, and TCRdb retains in-frame clones only, with some absent. The table lists some 120,000 clones, 65% to 80% of them singletons. The specimen sequenced was PBMCs. These receptors all come from a human donor in good health.

This clone turned up a few times. The V and J genes are TRBV9 and TRBJ1-1; 9 nucleotides line up with TRBD1. The CDR3 runs to 15 residues. Germline CDR1 reads SGDLS; CDR2 reads YYNGEE. V shed 4 bases and J 10 bases; nucleotides not matched to a gene: 14. Here the CDR3 reads CASSRGTGMGPGAFF. CDR3 bases: TGTGCCAGCAGCAGAGGGACAGGGATGGGACCGGGAGCTTTCTTT.

This rearrangement joins TRBV5-8 to TRBJ1-5, with 9 bases fitting TRBD1. CDR3 size: 15 residues. The junction had 6 bases not matched to a gene; V was cut back by 4 bases and J by 4 bases. Germline V gene sequence: CDR1 SGHTS, CDR2 YDEGEE. The CDR3 protein is CASSPRDRDNQPQHF. CDR3 sequence (DNA): TGTGCCAGCAGCCCCCGGGACAGGGATAATCAGCCCCAGCATTTT.

The rearrangement joins TRBV6-5 to TRBJ1-2, with TRBD1 matching over 7 bases. CDR3 size: 15 residues. Germline CDR1 reads MNHEY; CDR2 reads SVGAGI. V gave up 4 bases and J gave up 2 bases; unmatched junction bases: 7. Written as DNA, the CDR3 is TGTGCCAGCAGTTCGACAGGGTTGACCAACTATGGCTACACCTTC. This encodes CASSSTGLTNYGYTF.

The chain is built from TRBV5-6 and TRBJ2-3; the match to TRBD2 covers 8 bases. This CDR3 spans 16 amino acids. V lost 2 bases to trimming and J lost 3 bases; unmatched junction nucleotides: 8. Germline-derived CDR1 and CDR2 are SGHDT and YYEEEE. CDR3 region: CASSFPTSGGTDTQYF. CDR3 DNA sequence: TGTGCCAGCAGCTTCCCTACTAGCGGAGGGACAGATACGCAGTATTTT.

This chain links TRBV10-2 with TRBJ2-7, with 8 bases identical to TRBD1. With 3 bases clipped from V and 4 bases from J, the junction kept 8 bases outside the gene matches. Germline CDR1 reads WSHSY; CDR2 reads SAAADI. This CDR3 region has 15 residues. CDR3 protein: CASSEQPGQVYEQYF. The CDR3 DNA reads as TGCGCCAGCAGTGAACAACCGGGACAGGTATACGAGCAGTACTTC.

This clone has more than one count but fewer than ten. The chain recombines TRBV5-5 with TRBJ1-6; TRBD1 is a possible D gene (5 bases). The CDR3 sequence is 16 residues long. The germline V gene has CDR1 SGHKS and CDR2 YYEKEE (reference sequence). Trimming removed 1 base from V and 7 bases from J, with 15 bases in between. CDR3: CASSLNGGPTNSPLHF. CDR3 nucleotide sequence: TGTGCCAGCAGCTTGAACGGGGGACCCACCAATTCACCCCTCCACTTT.

The chain combines TRBV27 with TRBJ1-2; 11 bases align to TRBD1. The CDR3 covers 17 residues. The V gene's germline CDR1 is MNHEY and CDR2 SMNVEV (reference sequence). V shed 2 bases, J shed 6 bases, and the junction held 11 bases outside the gene matches. The CDR3 nucleotides read TGTGCCAGCAGTTTAAAACGTCCGGGACAGGGGGGGGATGGCTACACCTTC. This encodes CASSLKRPGQGGDGYTF.

This clone came up once. V is TRBV7-6 and J is TRBJ1-6; 7 bases match TRBD1. The V segment lost 5 bases and the J segment 10 bases; nucleotides outside the gene matches: 8. The CDR3 has 14 amino acids. Germline V gene lookup returns CDR1 SGHVS and CDR2 FNYEAQ. The CDR3 region has the DNA TGTGCCAGCAGCCTGCAGGGGGGAATCTCACCCCTCCACTTT. It yields the protein CASSLQGGISPLHF.

The gene calls are TRBV7-9 and TRBJ1-2; D remains unclear. The CDR3 contains 13 residues. The germline V gene has CDR1 SEHNR and CDR2 FQNEAQ (reference sequence). The V and J ends lost 5 bases and 7 bases respectively, with 14 bases between them. DNA for the CDR3: TGTGCCAGCAGCCACGGAACCAGCGCTGGCTACACCTTC. Translating it yields CASSHGTSAGYTF.

The chain combines TRBV18 with TRBJ2-7; D might be TRBD1 (5 bases). Trimming removed 3 bases from V and 3 bases from J, with 12 bases in between. This CDR3 is 14 amino acids long. Germline lookup yields CDR1 KGHSH and CDR2 LQKENI. This chain's CDR3 is CASSPYRTDYEQYF. CDR3 DNA: TGTGCCAGCTCACCCTACAGGACCGACTACGAGCAGTACTTC.

The chain joins TRBV2 to TRBJ1-2; a weak D match, TRBD1 (6 bases). V was clipped by 7 bases and J by 8 bases, with 17 bases between them. Germline V CDR1 and CDR2: SNHLY, FYNNEI. The CDR3 extends over 13 amino acids. The CDR3 reads CASIPPRGQGYTF. CDR3 sequence (DNA): TGTGCCAGCATCCCCCCCAGGGGCCAAGGCTACACCTTC.

V usage is TRBV28 and J usage is TRBJ1-5; perhaps TRBD1 as D (6 bases). V lost 4 bases to trimming and J lost 5 bases, with 27 bases between them. This CDR3 contains 19 residues. Germline CDR1 is MDHEN and CDR2 is SYDVKM. CDR3 loop: CASSSLDGGRNPHHQPQHF. The DNA for the CDR3 is TGTGCCAGCAGTTCGCTCGACGGGGGGCGTAACCCCCACCATCAGCCCCAGCATTTT.

This sequence joins TRBV6-4 and TRBJ2-1; 13 bases are shared with TRBD2. Germline CDR1 is MRHNA and CDR2 is SNTAGT. This CDR3 contains 16 residues. With V trimmed by 4 bases and J by 7 bases, 7 bases remained unmatched. Here the CDR3 reads CASSGPGLAGDNEQFF. The CDR3 coding sequence is TGTGCCAGCAGTGGCCCCGGACTAGCGGGGGATAATGAGCAGTTCTTC.

This rearrangement joins TRBV29-1 to TRBJ2-7; TRBD1 agrees at 10 bases. The CDR3 extends over 14 amino acids. Germline V gene data show CDR1 as SQVTM and CDR2 as ANQGSEA. Trimming removed 6 bases from V and 0 bases from J; junction bases left unmatched: 5. DNA for the CDR3: TGCAGCGTCGGGGACAGGGGACCCTCCTACGAGCAGTACTTC. As protein: CSVGDRGPSYEQYF.

J is TRBJ1-2 and V is TRBV9; maybe TRBD1 (6 bases). V was cut by 4 bases and J by 6 bases, with 13 bases left in between. The CDR3 runs to 13 residues. Germline lookup yields CDR1 SGDLS and CDR2 YYNGEE. CDR3: CASSYSGTNGYTF. Written as DNA, the CDR3 is TGTGCCAGCAGCTACTCCGGGACAAATGGCTACACCTTC.

This chain uses TRBV2 with TRBJ2-2; TRBD2 matches 10 bases. Germline V gene data show CDR1 as SNHLY and CDR2 as FYNNEI. V shed 6 bases, J shed 9 bases, and the junction held 4 bases outside the gene matches. The CDR3 runs to 13 residues. The DNA for the CDR3 is TGTGCCAGCAGCGCGGGACTAGCGCGGGAGCTGTTTTTT. Amino acids: CASSAGLARELFF.

This chain uses TRBV7-6 with TRBJ2-7; D is perhaps TRBD1 (6 bases). Germline V gives CDR1 SGHVS, CDR2 FNYEAQ. The CDR3 runs to 11 residues. Trimming removed 5 bases from V and 7 bases from J, with 9 bases in between. The DNA for the CDR3 is TGTGCCAGCAGCACAGGGCATGAGCAGTACTTC. This codes for CASSTGHEQYF. Full variable domain (rest looked up from reference TRBV7-6 and TRBJ2-7): GAGVSQSPRYKVTKRGQDVALRCDPISGHVSLYWYRQALGQGPEFLTYFNYEAQQDKSGLPNDRFSAERPEGSISTLTIQRTEQRDSAMYRCASSTGHEQYFGPGTRLTVT.

This clone was found once. For the CDR3, the DNA is TGTGCCAGCAGCGCCCCCGGTACAGATACGCAGTATTTT. Its protein is CASSAPGTDTQYF. V usage is TRBV9 and J usage is TRBJ2-3; D is unclear. The CDR3 consists of 13 residues. V gave up 3 bases and J gave up 3 bases, with 8 bases separating them. The germline V gene has CDR1 SGDLS and CDR2 YYNGEE. The full variable domain, in which reference TRBV9 and TRBJ2-3 provide the parts outside the CDR3, is DSGVTQTPKHLITATGQRVTLRCSPRSGDLSVYWYQQSLDQGLQFLIQYYNGEERAKGNILERFSAQQFPDLHSELNLSSLELGDSALYFCASSAPGTDTQYFGPGTRLTVL.

The rearrangement joins TRBV6-1 to TRBJ1-2; D uncertain. The germline V gene has CDR1 MNHNS and CDR2 SASEGT. V lost 3 bases, J lost 4 bases, and 12 bases lay in between. The CDR3 consists of 14 residues. The CDR3 sequence is CASSDMPEIYGYTF. CDR3 coding DNA: TGTGCCAGCAGTGATATGCCAGAAATCTATGGCTACACCTTC.